Below are 21 T cell receptor beta chains sequenced from a single sample in a study of blood T cell repertoires in COVID-19. Profiled with immunoSEQ multiplex PCR; TCRdb holds only in-frame clones, not every one. Found here are 50,000 to 70,000 clones, roughly 80% of them singletons; the top ten hold approximately 3%. The sequencing sample was made of peripheral blood. The receptor source for this set is a man in his sixties with acute or convalescent COVID-19.

The chain joins TRBV21-1 to TRBJ1-1. TRBV21-1 represents a pseudogene. The CDR3 extends over 14 amino acids. This CDR3 is CASSWRGGPTEAFF. The CDR3, as DNA: TGTGCCAGCAGCTGGCGGGGGGGACCGACTGAAGCTTTCTTT.

The chain has TRBV2 and TRBJ2-7; D is possibly TRBD1 (5 bases). V lost 4 bases to trimming and J lost 2 bases, with 12 bases between them. In germline, CDR1 is SNHLY, CDR2 FYNNEI. CDR3 length: 14 residues. The CDR3 region has the DNA TGTGCCAGCAGTGTGCAGGGCCCCCCCTACGAGCAGTACTTC. Its translation: CASSVQGPPYEQYF.

This chain connects TRBV4-1 to TRBJ2-1; TRBD2 aligns across 9 bases. CDR3 length: 19 amino acids. Per germline, CDR1 MGHRA and CDR2 YSYEKL. V shed 4 bases and J 3 bases; nucleotides not matched to a gene: 16. In DNA, the CDR3 is TGCGCCAGCAGCCTCGCGTGGATTAGCGGGGGAGTTGTCTACAATGAGCAGTTCTTC. Its translation is CASSLAWISGGVVYNEQFF.

This chain links TRBV7-2 with TRBJ2-3; 8 nucleotides agree with TRBD1. V lost 4 bases and J lost 5; bases outside the gene matches: 8. Germline CDR1 reads SGHTA; CDR2 reads FQGNSA. This CDR3 comprises 15 residues. In nucleotides, the CDR3 is TGTGCCAGCAGCTCGAGCATGACAGGGGTAGATACGCAGTATTTT. Its translation: CASSSSMTGVDTQYF.

The chain links TRBV19 to TRBJ2-2, with TRBD2 as a possible D gene (5 bases). The V gene lost 3 bases and the J gene lost 0 bases, with 11 bases spanning the gap. This CDR3 is 16 amino acids long. CDR1 is LNHDA, CDR2 SQIVND, per germline (reference sequence). CDR3 nucleotides: TGTGCCAGTAGTATGCGGAGGCGCGCGAACACCGGGGAGCTGTTTTTT. Protein sequence: CASSMRRRANTGELFF.

The chain's CDR3 is CASSQPGQGVYEQYF. The CDR3, as DNA: TGCGCCAGCAGCCAACCGGGACAGGGGGTCTACGAGCAGTACTTC. The chain links TRBV4-1 to TRBJ2-7; 11 bases map to TRBD1. The J segment lost 3 bases and the V segment lost 2 bases, leaving 3 bases of the junction unmatched. This CDR3 is built from 15 residues. Germline-derived CDR1 and CDR2 are MGHRA and YSYEKL.

This clone appeared a single time. The V and J genes are TRBV27 and TRBJ2-2, with 7 bases aligning to TRBD1. Germline-derived CDR1 and CDR2 are MNHEY and SMNVEV (reference sequence). The CDR3 consists of 14 residues. Trimming cost V 4 bases and J 2 bases; bases outside gene matches: 1. The CDR3 sequence is CASSYRGNTGELFF. The DNA for the CDR3 is TGTGCCAGCAGTTACAGGGGAAACACCGGGGAGCTGTTTTTT.

The rearrangement links TRBV2 to TRBJ1-2; D is possibly TRBD1 (5 bases). Per germline, CDR1 SNHLY and CDR2 FYNNEI. Trimming pared 0 bases from V and 4 bases from J, leaving 9 bases between. The CDR3 consists of 14 residues. The CDR3 DNA reads as TGTGCCAGCAGTGAAGCCCAGGGTGTCTATGGCTACACCTTC. Its protein product is CASSEAQGVYGYTF.

The V and J genes are TRBV2 and TRBJ1-1, with D unclear. The CDR3 consists of 13 residues. V was cut by 5 bases and J by 0 bases, with 7 bases left in between. CDR1 and CDR2 from the germline V gene are SNHLY and FYNNEI. In nucleotides, the CDR3 is TGTGCCAGCAGTTTGCAGATGAACACTGAAGCTTTCTTT. Residues: CASSLQMNTEAFF. Complete variable domain (other parts from reference TRBV2 and TRBJ1-1): EPEVTQTPSHQVTQMGQEVILRCVPISNHLYFYWYRQILGQKVEFLVSFYNNEISEKSEIFDDQFSVERPDGSNFTLKIRSTKLEDSAMYFCASSLQMNTEAFFGQGTRLTVV.

The J gene is TRBJ2-1, the V gene TRBV7-9, with D tentatively TRBD1 (5 bases). Trimming removed 1 base from V and 4 bases from J, with 8 bases in between. Germline CDR1 reads SEHNR; CDR2 reads FQNEAQ (reference sequence). The CDR3 spans 14 residues. Here the CDR3 reads CASSLGQGYNEQFF. The DNA for the CDR3 is TGTGCCAGCAGCTTAGGTCAGGGTTACAATGAGCAGTTCTTC.

The chain is built from TRBV7-9 and TRBJ2-7; possible D gene TRBD1, 5 bases. CDR1 is SEHNR, CDR2 FQNEAQ, per germline (reference sequence). Trimming stripped 8 bases from V and 4 bases from J, with 18 bases between. There are 14 residues in the CDR3. The CDR3 coding sequence is TGTGCCAGCGCTCTCCAGGGCAGTTTATACGAGCAGTACTTC. Its protein is CASALQGSLYEQYF. Full variable domain (outside the CDR3, taken from reference TRBV7-9 and TRBJ2-7): DTGVSQNPRHKITKRGQNVTFRCDPISEHNRLYWYRQTLGQGPEFLTYFQNEAQLEKSRLLSDRFSAERPKGSFSTLEIQRTEQGDSAMYLCASALQGSLYEQYFGPGTRLTVT.

The rearrangement uses TRBV5-1 and TRBJ1-1, with 9 bases aligning to TRBD1. V was pared by 0 bases and J by 0 bases, with 6 bases of the junction left unmatched. Per germline, CDR1 SGHRS and CDR2 YFSETQ. This CDR3 has 17 amino acids. The CDR3 DNA follows: TGCGCCAGCAGCTTGGAGTTGGGACAGGGATTGAACACTGAAGCTTTCTTT. This encodes CASSLELGQGLNTEAFF.

The V and J genes are TRBV6-1 and TRBJ2-7, with 8 bases aligning to TRBD1. After removal of 4 bases from V and 5 bases from J, the junction contained 13 bases not matched to a gene. Per the germline V gene, CDR1 is MNHNS and CDR2 is SASEGT. The CDR3 consists of 16 residues. The CDR3 reads CASSAIGQGRENEQYF. The CDR3 DNA reads TGTGCCAGCAGTGCAATCGGACAGGGAAGGGAAAACGAGCAGTACTTC.

The chain combines TRBV6-5 with TRBJ2-7; 7 bases agree with TRBD2. Germline V gives CDR1 MNHEY, CDR2 SVGAGI. V lost 11 bases and J lost 3; bases outside the gene matches: 10. There are 13 residues in the CDR3. The CDR3 reads CARPEGGVYEQYF. For the CDR3, the DNA is TGTGCCCGCCCCGAGGGAGGGGTCTACGAGCAGTACTTC.

The CDR3 sequence is CASSETGGAPNSPLHF. The CDR3 region has the DNA TGTGCCAGCTCAGAAACGGGGGGTGCCCCTAATTCACCCCTCCACTTT. V usage is TRBV18 and J usage is TRBJ1-6; D may be TRBD1 (5 bases). CDR3 length: 16 residues. Trimming left V 5 bases short and J 6 bases short, with 17 bases between. The V gene's germline CDR1 is KGHSH and CDR2 LQKENI.

The chain has TRBV6-5 and TRBJ2-6; D is possibly TRBD1 (6 bases). The V gene lost 6 bases and the J gene lost 0 bases, with 9 bases spanning the gap. The CDR3 has 15 residues. Germline assignment: CDR1 MNHEY and CDR2 SVGAGI. The CDR3 loop reads CASSRGGSGANVLTF. The CDR3 DNA reads as TGTGCCAGCAGCCGAGGGGGCTCTGGGGCCAACGTCCTGACTTTC.

V gene TRBV18 combines with J gene TRBJ1-1, with D uncertain. V was trimmed by 4 bases and J by 1 base, leaving 7 bases between them. The V gene's germline CDR1 is KGHSH and CDR2 LQKENI. This CDR3 spans 13 amino acids. The CDR3 DNA sequence: TGTGCCAGCTCACGGTCAGAGAACACTGAAGCTTTCTTT. Translated: CASSRSENTEAFF.

This clone was counted a few times. The chain uses TRBV14 and TRBJ1-1; no clear D. The CDR3 covers 15 residues. Germline V CDR1 and CDR2: SGHDN, FVKESK. Trimming shortened V by 3 bases and J by 0 bases, and 11 bases separated the two germline ends. CDR3 loop: CASSQAGGLNTEAFF. DNA for the CDR3: TGTGCCAGCAGCCAGGCGGGTGGATTGAACACTGAAGCTTTCTTT. The full variable domain, with the rest looked up from reference TRBV14 and TRBJ1-1, is EAGVTQFPSHSVIEKGQTVTLRCDPISGHDNLYWYRRVMGKEIKFLLHFVKESKQDESGMPNNRFLAERTGGTYSTLKVQPAELEDSGVYFCASSQAGGLNTEAFFGQGTRLTVV.

V and J are TRBV12-5 and TRBJ1-3, with TRBD1 as a possible D gene (5 bases). Trimming took 4 bases from V and 4 from J, leaving 8 bases between them. Germline V gene lookup returns CDR1 LGHNT and CDR2 FRNRAP. The CDR3 sequence is 13 residues long. The CDR3 loop reads CASGSGKGNTIYF. CDR3 nucleotide sequence: TGTGCTAGTGGTTCAGGGAAAGGAAACACCATATATTTT.

CDR3 region: CASSLLSSGGLYEQYF. For the CDR3, the DNA is TGTGCCAGCAGCCTCCTCTCTAGCGGGGGCCTTTACGAGCAGTACTTC. V usage is TRBV13 and J usage is TRBJ2-7; 10 nucleotides match TRBD2. The length of the CDR3 is 16 residues. The V gene's germline CDR1 is PRHDT and CDR2 FYEKMQ (reference sequence). Trimming at V came to 5 bases and at J to 4 bases, leaving 11 bases not matched to a gene.

As concerns this clone: A read error may produce the germline difference seen at one junction end. The CDR3 reads CASRDIQGARDYGYTF. In DNA, the CDR3 is TGTGCCAGCCGTGACATCCAGGGGGCGCGAGACTATGGCTACACCTTC. The rearrangement uses TRBV6-1 and TRBJ1-2; 8 positions agree with TRBD1. The CDR3 is 16 residues long. The germline V gene has CDR1 MNHNS and CDR2 SASEGT.